This T cell receptor (beta chain) was sequenced in a study of T cell responses to AZD1222 COVID-19 vaccine. Notes on the study in general: Nearly half of unique spike-specific TCRs reportedly avoided B.1.351 and B.1.1.7 mutated regions. In a largely white British group with more females than males, clonal diversity was possibly underestimated. Breadth and depth of Spike-specific TCRs rose after two AZD1222 doses.

Produced via immunoSEQ multiplex PCR; TCRdb's table is partial and in-frame only. This sample contains under 150,000 clones. Germline CDR1 reads GTSNPN; CDR2 reads SVGIG (reference sequence). The CDR3 covers 14 residues. With regard to this clone: The antigen remains undetermined.

The sequence came from an adult in good health. J is TRBJ1-3 and V is TRBV30, with a weak D call TRBD1 (5 bases). The sample was peripheral blood. The DNA of the CDR3 is TGTGCAGGAGCGGACACCTTCTCTGGAAACACCATATATTTT. This sequence encodes CAGADTFSGNTIYF.